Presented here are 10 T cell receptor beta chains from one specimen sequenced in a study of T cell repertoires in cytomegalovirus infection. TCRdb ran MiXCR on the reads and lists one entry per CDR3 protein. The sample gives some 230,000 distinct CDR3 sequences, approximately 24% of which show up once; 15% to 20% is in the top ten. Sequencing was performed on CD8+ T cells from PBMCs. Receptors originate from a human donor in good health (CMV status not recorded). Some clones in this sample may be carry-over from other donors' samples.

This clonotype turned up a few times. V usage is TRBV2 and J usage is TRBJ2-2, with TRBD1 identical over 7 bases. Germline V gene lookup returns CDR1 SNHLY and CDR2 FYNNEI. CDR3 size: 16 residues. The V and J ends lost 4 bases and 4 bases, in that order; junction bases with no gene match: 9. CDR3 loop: CASSGETGKATGELFF. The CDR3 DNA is TGTGCCAGCAGTGGAGAGACAGGGAAAGCCACCGGGGAGCTGTTTTTT.

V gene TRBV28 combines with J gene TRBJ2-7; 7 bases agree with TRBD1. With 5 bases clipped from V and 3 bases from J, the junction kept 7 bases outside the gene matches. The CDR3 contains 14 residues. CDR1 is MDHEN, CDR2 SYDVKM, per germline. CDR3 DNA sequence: TGTGCCAGCAGTGTCCGGGACAGTCGCTACGAGCAGTACTTC. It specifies CASSVRDSRYEQYF.

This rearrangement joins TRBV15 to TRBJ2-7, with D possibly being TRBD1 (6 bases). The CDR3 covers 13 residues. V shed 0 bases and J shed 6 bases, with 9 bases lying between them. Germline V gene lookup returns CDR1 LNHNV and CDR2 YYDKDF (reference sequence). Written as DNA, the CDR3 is TGTGCCACCAGCAGAGACAGGGGCGGCGAGCAGTACTTC. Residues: CATSRDRGGEQYF.

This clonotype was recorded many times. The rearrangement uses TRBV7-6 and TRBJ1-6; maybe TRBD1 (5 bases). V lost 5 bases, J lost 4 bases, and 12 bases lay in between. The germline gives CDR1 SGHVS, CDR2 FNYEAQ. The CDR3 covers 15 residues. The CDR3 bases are TGTGCCAGCAGCCAAGGGACGACGTATAATTCACCCCTCCACTTT. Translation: CASSQGTTYNSPLHF. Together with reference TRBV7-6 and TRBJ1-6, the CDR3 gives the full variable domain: GAGVSQSPRYKVTKRGQDVALRCDPISGHVSLYWYRQALGQGPEFLTYFNYEAQQDKSGLPNDRFSAERPEGSISTLTIQRTEQRDSAMYRCASSQGTTYNSPLHFGNGTRLTVT.

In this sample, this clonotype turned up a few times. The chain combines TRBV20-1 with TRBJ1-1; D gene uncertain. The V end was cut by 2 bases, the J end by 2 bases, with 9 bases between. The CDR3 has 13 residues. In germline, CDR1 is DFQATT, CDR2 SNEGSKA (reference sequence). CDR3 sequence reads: CSARMLQNTEAFF. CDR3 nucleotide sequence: TGCAGTGCTAGAATGTTACAAAACACTGAAGCTTTCTTT.

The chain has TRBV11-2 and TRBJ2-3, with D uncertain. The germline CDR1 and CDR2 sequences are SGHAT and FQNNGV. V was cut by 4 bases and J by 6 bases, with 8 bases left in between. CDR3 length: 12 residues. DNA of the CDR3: TGTGCCAGCAGCTCGTCGGTGGATACGCAGTATTTT. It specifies CASSSSVDTQYF.

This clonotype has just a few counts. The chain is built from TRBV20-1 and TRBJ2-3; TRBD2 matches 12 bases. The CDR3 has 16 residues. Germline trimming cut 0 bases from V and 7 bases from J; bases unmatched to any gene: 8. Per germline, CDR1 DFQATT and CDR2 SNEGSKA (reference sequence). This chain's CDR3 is CSARDGLAGRGYTQYF. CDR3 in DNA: TGCAGTGCTAGAGACGGACTAGCGGGGCGGGGGTATACGCAGTATTTT.

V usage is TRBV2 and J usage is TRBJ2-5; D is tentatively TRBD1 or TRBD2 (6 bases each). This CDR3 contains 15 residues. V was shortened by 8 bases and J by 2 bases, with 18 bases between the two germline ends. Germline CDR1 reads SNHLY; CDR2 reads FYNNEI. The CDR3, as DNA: TGTGCCAGCGGGGGCAGACTAGGCGGACAAGAGACCCAGTACTTC. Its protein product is CASGGRLGGQETQYF.

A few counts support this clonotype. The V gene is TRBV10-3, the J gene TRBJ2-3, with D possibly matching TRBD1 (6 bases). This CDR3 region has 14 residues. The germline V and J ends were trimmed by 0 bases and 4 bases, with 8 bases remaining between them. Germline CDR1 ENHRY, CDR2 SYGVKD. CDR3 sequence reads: CAISESQGPDTQYF. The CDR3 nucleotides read TGTGCCATCAGTGAGTCCCAGGGGCCAGATACGCAGTATTTT.

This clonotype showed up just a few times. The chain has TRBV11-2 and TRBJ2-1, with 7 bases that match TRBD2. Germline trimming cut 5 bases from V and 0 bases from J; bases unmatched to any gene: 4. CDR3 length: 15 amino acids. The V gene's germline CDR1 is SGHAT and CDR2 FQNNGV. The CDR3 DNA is TGTGCCAGCAGCCACGGGGGGAGCTCCTACAATGAGCAGTTCTTC. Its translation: CASSHGGSSYNEQFF.